A selection of T cell receptor beta chains follows, all from one sample in a study of blood T cell repertoires in COVID-19. Profiling relied on immunoSEQ multiplex PCR, and the TCRdb table lists in-frame clones only, not all of them. The sample records about 180,000 clones, approximately 87% being singletons. Sequencing input: peripheral blood. These receptors were taken from a man in his 70s with active or convalescent COVID-19. Both conserved end residues are part of each CDR3. Fields, in order: CDR3 protein, CDR3 DNA, clone size, V gene, D gene, J gene. The D gene is left open where the match is weak. Some rows have no size entry. The others give once, few or many, or a class for an expanded clone.

CASSVGGSRGPNTEAFF TGTGCCAGCAGCGTAGGGGGATCGCGGGGCCCGAACACTGAAGCTTTCTTT . TRBV9 . TRBJ1-1
CASRPPDRGPSYGYTF TGTGCCAGCAGGCCCCCGGACAGGGGGCCTAGCTATGGCTACACCTTC . TRBV7-2 TRBD1 TRBJ1-2
CASSGTGGLNEQFF TGTGCCAGCAGCGGGACAGGGGGCTTGAATGAGCAGTTCTTC . TRBV7-2 TRBD1 TRBJ2-1
CASSAGTPNEKLFF TGTGCCAGCAGCGCCGGGACACCCAATGAAAAACTGTTTTTT once TRBV9 . TRBJ1-4
CASSPGTGGPYSNQPQHF TGTGCCAGCAGCCCCGGGACAGGGGGCCCGTATAGCAATCAGCCCCAGCATTTT . TRBV7-2 TRBD1 TRBJ1-5
CASSQDRSSGRARETQYF TGTGCCAGCAGCCAAGATCGCTCTAGCGGGAGGGCGCGTGAGACCCAGTACTTC . TRBV3-1/TRBV3-2 TRBD2 TRBJ2-5
CASLNSYGYTF TGTGCCAGCCTAAATAGCTATGGCTACACCTTC . TRBV19 . TRBJ1-2
CASSPGQGVYDTQYF TGTGCCAGCAGCCCAGGACAGGGAGTTTACGATACGCAGTATTTT . TRBV7-6 TRBD1 TRBJ2-3
CASGSGTSVQETQYF TGCGCCAGCGGATCCGGGACTAGCGTCCAAGAGACCCAGTACTTC . TRBV5-1 TRBD2 TRBJ2-5
CASSSDGREGINEQFF TGTGCCAGCAGTTCCGACGGGAGGGAGGGTATAAATGAGCAGTTCTTC once TRBV6-5 TRBD2 TRBJ2-1
CASSRGATEETQYF TGTGCCAGCAGCCGCGGGGCAACCGAAGAGACCCAGTACTTC . TRBV3-1/TRBV3-2 . TRBJ2-5
CASSQDRGSLHF TGTGCCAGCAGCCAAGATAGGGGTTCCCTCCACTTT many TRBV3-1/TRBV3-2 . TRBJ1-6
CASSTAVYGYTF TGTGCCAGCTCAACGGCGGTCTATGGCTACACCTTC . TRBV7-9 . TRBJ1-2
CASSLRGGTEAFF TGTGCCAGCAGTTTAAGGGGAGGAACTGAAGCTTTCTTT . TRBV12-3/TRBV12-4 . TRBJ1-1
CASSFQQGRGTEAFF TGTGCCAGCAGCTTCCAACAGGGAAGGGGCACTGAAGCTTTCTTT . TRBV5-5 . TRBJ1-1
CASSIDAGAESYGYTF TGTGCCAGTAGTATAGACGCAGGGGCGGAGAGCTATGGCTACACCTTC many TRBV19 . TRBJ1-2
CASSQTDRDGYTF TGCGCCAGCAGTCAAACCGACAGGGATGGCTACACCTTC . TRBV5-1 TRBD1 TRBJ1-2
CASSSRRGFGTDTQYF TGTGCCAGCAGTTCCCGCAGGGGGTTTGGAACAGATACGCAGTATTTT once TRBV28 TRBD1 TRBJ2-3
CASGASSYEQYF TGTGCCAGCGGGGCCAGTTCCTACGAGCAGTACTTC . TRBV6-5 . TRBJ2-7
CASSLSGDSPLHF TGTGCCAGCAGCTTATCCGGGGATTCACCCCTCCACTTT once TRBV7-8 . TRBJ1-6
CASSLGAQGNQPQHF TGTGCCAGCAGCTTGGGAGCACAGGGAAATCAGCCCCAGCATTTT few TRBV5-6 . TRBJ1-5
CSVEERFGGNYGYTF TGCAGCGTTGAAGAGCGCTTCGGGGGGAACTATGGCTACACCTTC . TRBV29-1 . TRBJ1-2
CASSLEGQTVYEQYF TGTGCCAGCAGCTTAGAGGGCCAGACAGTTTACGAGCAGTACTTC . TRBV7-2 . TRBJ2-7
CASSPGTGMFNEQFF TGTGCCAGCAGCCCCGGGACAGGGATGTTCAATGAGCAGTTCTTC once TRBV6-6 TRBD1 TRBJ2-1
CASSFAGLSSGNTIYF TGTGCCAGCAGCTTCGCAGGGCTGAGCTCTGGAAACACCATATATTTT . TRBV7-2 . TRBJ1-3
CASSGQGMVASGNNEQFF TGTGCCAGCAGTGGACAGGGGATGGTGGCTAGCGGTAACAATGAGCAGTTCTTC . TRBV6-1 . TRBJ2-1
CAWSVPPGGSPLHF TGTGCCTGGAGTGTACCCCCGGGAGGTTCACCCCTCCACTTT . TRBV30 . TRBJ1-6
CASSQELAATYEQYF TGTGCCAGCAGCCAGGAACTAGCGGCAACCTACGAGCAGTACTTC . TRBV7-2 TRBD2 TRBJ2-7
CASSERAGGSYGYTF TGTGCCAGCAGTGAAAGGGCAGGGGGGAGCTATGGCTACACCTTC . TRBV6-1 TRBD1 TRBJ1-2
CASGQVPGYGYTF TGTGCCAGCGGACAGGTCCCGGGCTATGGCTACACCTTC . TRBV28 TRBD1 TRBJ1-2